These T cell receptor beta chains were read from a single sample in a study of CD8 T cells in ankylosing spondylitis. Each CDR3 protein is one row after TCRdb ran MiXCR on the 5' RACE reads. Of about 420,000 distinct CDR3 sequences in the sample, 20% to 25% are singletons; the top ten hold about 16%. The source material was blood, either unsorted or a sorted T cell fraction (not recorded which). These receptors all come from a male donor with ankylosing spondylitis. CDR3s include the opening cysteine and the closing phenylalanine or tryptophan. The D gene is left open where the match is weak. The size field is filled for only some rows; it gives once, few, many or a size class.

size: NA
J: TRBJ1-1
D: TRBD1
V: TRBV2
CDR3: CASRNDRANTEAFF
DNA: TGTGCCAGCAGAAACGACAGGGCGAACACTGAAGCTTTCTTT

size: NA
J: TRBJ2-1
D: NA
V: TRBV21-1
CDR3: CASSKVGGRLAGGPSLNEQFF
DNA: TGTGCCAGCAGCAAAGTAGGGGGACGACTAGCGGGAGGGCCTTCCCTCAATGAGCAGTTCTTC

size: NA
J: TRBJ2-3
D: NA
V: TRBV4-2
CDR3: CAPLAQYF
DNA: TGTGCGCCTCTCGCGCAGTATTTT

size: NA
J: TRBJ1-1
D: NA
V: TRBV6-6
CDR3: CASSPPGEAFF
DNA: TGTGCCAGCAGTCCCCCGGGTGAAGCTTTCTTT

size: many
J: TRBJ1-2
D: NA
V: TRBV12-3/TRBV12-4
CDR3: CASSLAAPRYGYTF
DNA: TGTGCCAGCAGTTTAGCGGCCCCTAGGTATGGCTACACCTTC

size: NA
J: TRBJ2-3
D: NA
V: TRBV24-1
CDR3: CATKPAGRTDTQYF
DNA: TGTGCCACCAAACCCGCAGGGAGGACAGATACGCAGTATTTT

size: NA
J: TRBJ2-1
D: NA
V: TRBV20-1
CDR3: CSARARLGSFDYNEQFF
DNA: TGCAGTGCTAGGGCTCGACTAGGGTCCTTCGACTACAATGAGCAGTTCTTC

size: NA
J: TRBJ2-1
D: NA
V: TRBV11-3
CDR3: CASSLGVGADEQFF
DNA: TGTGCCAGCAGCTTAGGAGTGGGTGCAGATGAGCAGTTCTTC

size: few
J: TRBJ1-1
D: NA
V: TRBV28
CDR3: CASSKAGGVAEAFF
DNA: TGTGCCAGCAGTAAAGCGGGGGGGGTCGCTGAAGCTTTCTTT

size: few
J: TRBJ1-2
D: NA
V: TRBV5-1
CDR3: CASSSTSGTSLGYTF
DNA: TGCGCCAGCAGCTCCACTTCGGGGACAAGCCTTGGCTACACCTTC

size: NA
J: TRBJ1-2
D: NA
V: TRBV5-5
CDR3: CASSLGSFVSYTF
DNA: TGTGCCAGCAGCTTGGGCAGTTTCGTGAGCTACACCTTC